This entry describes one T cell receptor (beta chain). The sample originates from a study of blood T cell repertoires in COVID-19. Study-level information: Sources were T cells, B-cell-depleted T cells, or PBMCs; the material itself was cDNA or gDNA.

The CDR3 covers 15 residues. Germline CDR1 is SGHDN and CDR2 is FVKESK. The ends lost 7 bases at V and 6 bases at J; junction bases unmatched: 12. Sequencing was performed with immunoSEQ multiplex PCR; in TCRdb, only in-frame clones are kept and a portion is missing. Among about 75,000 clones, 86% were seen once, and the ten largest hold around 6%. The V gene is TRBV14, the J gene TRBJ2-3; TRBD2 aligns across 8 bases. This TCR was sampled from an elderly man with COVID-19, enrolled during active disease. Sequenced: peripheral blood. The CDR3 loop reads CASNEIAGGRDTQYF. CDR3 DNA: TGTGCCAGCAACGAAATTGCGGGGGGCAGGGATACGCAGTATTTT. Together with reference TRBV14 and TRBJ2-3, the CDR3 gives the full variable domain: EAGVTQFPSHSVIEKGQTVTLRCDPISGHDNLYWYRRVMGKEIKFLLHFVKESKQDESGMPNNRFLAERTGGTYSTLKVQPAELEDSGVYFCASNEIAGGRDTQYFGPGTRLTVL.